These 20 T cell receptor beta chains originate from one sample sequenced in a study of a mutant IDH1 vaccine in newly diagnosed glioma (dated by TCRdb to the early 2020s). Preparation of the library involved the immunoSEQ multiplex PCR assay. Not all clones reach the TCRdb copy of this immuneACCESS table, which keeps in-frame sequences only. Checked studies attribute under half of the gap to unresolved V genes and leave the rest unexplained. Across this sample there are some 87,000 clones, with 80% seen only once. The leading ten clones occupy 6% to 8% of the sample. The sample's time point label, in plain terms: baseline, week 1 (first vaccination visit). The sample's treatment or condition label, in plain terms: pre-vaccination baseline after standard-of-care therapy. Source: PBMCs, taken from a glioma patient treated with radiotherapy, temozolomide or both. The receptors come from a man in his forties or fifties with glioma.

The chain uses TRBV19 and TRBJ2-1; perhaps D is TRBD1 or TRBD2 (6 bases each). This CDR3 comprises 16 residues. Germline V lookup: CDR1 LNHDA, CDR2 SQIVND (reference sequence). Between the trimmed V and J ends, which lost 8 bases and 0 bases, there was a span of 17 bases. DNA of the CDR3: TGTGCCAGTCGAAGGGGGGCGGCGAGCTCCTACAATGAGCAGTTCTTC. It translates to CASRRGAASSYNEQFF.

The chain links TRBV2 to TRBJ1-5; 9 nucleotides align to TRBD1. V lost 6 bases and J lost 7; bases outside the gene matches: 10. The CDR3 length is 15 residues. Per the germline V gene, CDR1 is SNHLY and CDR2 is FYNNEI. The CDR3 region is CASSAGQGGRQPQHF. Written as DNA, the CDR3 is TGTGCCAGCAGCGCGGGACAGGGCGGCAGGCAGCCCCAGCATTTT.

This clone is labeled medium-sized. The chain employs TRBV28 and TRBJ1-2, with 7 bases identical to TRBD1. V lost 2 bases to trimming and J lost 4 bases; unmatched junction nucleotides: 7. CDR3 length equals 15 residues. Germline CDR1 MDHEN, CDR2 SYDVKM. CDR3 sequence: CASSLAPDRIYGYTF. As DNA, the CDR3 is TGTGCCAGCAGTTTAGCGCCGGACAGGATCTATGGCTACACCTTC.

A single count supports this clone. V and J are TRBV11-2 and TRBJ2-1, with TRBD2 identical over 7 bases. The CDR3 is made up of 14 amino acids. V dropped 3 bases and J dropped 5; count of bases not matched to a gene: 4. Germline CDR1 and CDR2: SGHAT and FQNNGV. The CDR3 is CASSFRLANNEQFF. CDR3 bases: TGTGCCAGCAGCTTCCGACTAGCTAACAATGAGCAGTTCTTC.

This rearrangement joins TRBV11-2 to TRBJ1-5; unclear D gene. The V and J ends lost 0 bases and 4 bases respectively, with 10 bases between them. The CDR3 is 15 amino acids. Germline CDR1 and CDR2: SGHAT and FQNNGV. The CDR3 DNA reads as TGTGCCAGCAGCTTAGATCGCACACTTAATCAGCCCCAGCATTTT. Translated, it gives CASSLDRTLNQPQHF.

V and J are TRBV7-8 and TRBJ2-6; D gene ambiguous. V lost 6 bases to trimming and J lost 5 bases, with 17 bases between them. The germline V gene encodes CDR1 SGHVS and CDR2 FQNEAQ. The length of the CDR3 is 16 residues. The CDR3 loop reads CASSIGGPTRANVLTF. The DNA for the CDR3 is TGTGCCAGCAGTATAGGTGGGCCCACTAGGGCCAACGTCCTGACTTTC. Full variable domain (missing parts from reference TRBV7-8 and TRBJ2-6): GAGVSQSPRYKVAKRGQDVALRCDPISGHVSLFWYQQALGQGPEFLTYFQNEAQLDKSGLPSDRFFAERPEGSVSTLKIQRTQQEDSAVYLCASSIGGPTRANVLTFGAGSRLTVL.

The chain carries TRBV6-5 and TRBJ2-7; no firm D call. Trimming stripped 0 bases from V and 1 base from J, with 13 bases between. CDR1 is MNHEY, CDR2 SVGAGI, per germline. CDR3 length: 16 residues. The CDR3 coding sequence is TGTGCCAGCAGTTACTCGAAAAGACCTCCATCCTACGAGCAGTACTTC. Translating it yields CASSYSKRPPSYEQYF.

The chain joins TRBV5-6 to TRBJ2-5, with no clear D. The CDR3 totals 15 residues. Trimming cost V 2 bases and J 3 bases, with 14 bases left between them. In germline, CDR1 is SGHDT, CDR2 YYEEEE. CDR3 nucleotides: TGTGCCAGCAGCTTACTCGATATTGGGAAAGAGACCCAGTACTTC. It specifies CASSLLDIGKETQYF. Variable domain in full (rest from reference TRBV5-6 and TRBJ2-5): DAGVTQSPTHLIKTRGQQVTLRCSPKSGHDTVSWYQQALGQGPQFIFQYYEEEERQRGNFPDRFSGHQFPNYSSELNVNALLLGDSALYLCASSLLDIGKETQYFGPGTRLLVL.

The chain links TRBV4-3 to TRBJ1-1, with TRBD1 matching 7 bases. V was clipped by 0 bases and J by 1 base; unmatched bases: 8. The CDR3 is made up of 17 amino acids. Germline CDR1 and CDR2: LGHNA and YSLEER. Here the CDR3 DNA reads TGCGCCAGCAGCCAAGATAACCCAGGGGGAGAGAACACTGAAGCTTTCTTT. Protein: CASSQDNPGGENTEAFF.

In this sample, this clone turned up once. The chain joins TRBV7-2 to TRBJ2-7; 10 bases align to TRBD2. With V trimmed by 2 bases and J by 2 bases, 6 bases remained unmatched. Germline V CDR1 and CDR2: SGHTA, FQGNSA. The CDR3 has 16 residues. The CDR3 DNA is TGTGCCAGCAGCTTACCCCGGACTAGCGGAGCCTACGAGCAGTACTTC. Translation: CASSLPRTSGAYEQYF.

The chain has TRBV5-4 and TRBJ2-1; D is ambiguous. The germline V gene has CDR1 SGHNT and CDR2 YYREEE (reference sequence). Trimming shortened V by 1 base and J by 5 bases, and 10 bases separated the two germline ends. The CDR3 length is 14 residues. The CDR3 DNA is TGTGCCAGCAGCTTGACCAGTGACGACAATGAGCAGTTCTTC. Translation gives CASSLTSDDNEQFF.

This chain joins TRBV4-3 and TRBJ2-3, with 7 nucleotides matching TRBD2. J lost 3 bases, V lost 0 bases, and 3 bases had no gene match. Germline V gene data show CDR1 as LGHNA and CDR2 as YSLEER. The CDR3 is made up of 15 amino acids. The CDR3 DNA reads as TGCGCCAGCAGCCAAGAGGTCGGGAGGACAGATACGCAGTATTTT. It is translated as CASSQEVGRTDTQYF.

DNA of the CDR3: TGTGCCAGCAGCCCCTGGACAGGGGAGGGTGTCAACACCGGGGAGCTGTTTTTT. Its translation is CASSPWTGEGVNTGELFF. The chain links TRBV13 to TRBJ2-2, with 9 bases that match TRBD1. CDR1 is PRHDT, CDR2 FYEKMQ, per germline (reference sequence). Unmatched junction bases numbered 12, after V lost 5 bases and J lost 2 bases. The CDR3 contains 18 residues. The whole variable domain, remainder taken from reference TRBV13 and TRBJ2-2, is AAGVIQSPRHLIKEKRETATLKCYPIPRHDTVYWYQQGPGQDPQFLISFYEKMQSDKGSIPDRFSAQQFSDYHSELNMSSLELGDSALYFCASSPWTGEGVNTGELFFGEGSRLTVL.

The chain is built from TRBV30 and TRBJ1-4; tentative D call: TRBD1 (5 bases). The germline gives CDR1 GTSNPN, CDR2 SVGIG (reference sequence). This CDR3 has 14 residues. Trimming left V 3 bases short and J 8 bases short, with 16 bases between. In nucleotides, the CDR3 is TGTGCCTGGAGCGCCGACGGGGGTCACGAAAAACTGTTTTTT. This sequence encodes CAWSADGGHEKLFF.

The chain links TRBV7-2 to TRBJ1-1; 11 positions match TRBD1. The germline gives CDR1 SGHTA, CDR2 FQGNSA. J gave up 11 bases and V 4 bases, and 3 bases lay outside the gene matches. The CDR3 runs to 12 residues. The CDR3 DNA reads TGTGCCAGCAGCTACGGACAGGGGGCGGCTTTCTTT. As protein: CASSYGQGAAFF.

This chain links TRBV10-3 with TRBJ2-1; 9 bases fit TRBD2. Per the germline V gene, CDR1 is ENHRY and CDR2 is SYGVKD. The CDR3 totals 14 residues. Trimming removed 3 bases from V and 3 bases from J; junction bases left unmatched: 0. The CDR3 sequence: CAISELAGYNEQFF. CDR3 coding DNA: TGTGCCATCAGTGAACTAGCGGGCTACAATGAGCAGTTCTTC.

The table lists this clone with a few counts. The chain uses TRBV7-2 and TRBJ2-2; D is unresolved. Germline V gene sequence: CDR1 SGHTA, CDR2 FQGNSA. Trimming took 1 base from V and 9 from J, leaving 6 bases between them. The CDR3 is 12 amino acids. The CDR3 reads CASSLVLRELFF. CDR3 bases: TGTGCCAGCAGCTTAGTTTTGCGGGAGCTGTTTTTT.

The rearrangement links TRBV27 to TRBJ2-5, with TRBD2 identical over 14 bases. CDR1 is MNHEY, CDR2 SMNVEV, per germline (reference sequence). This CDR3 contains 19 residues. The junction had 13 bases not matched to a gene; V was cut back by 6 bases and J by 1 base. The CDR3: CASSLIGTSGSLPQETQYF. CDR3 DNA: TGTGCCAGCAGCTTAATAGGGACTAGCGGGAGTCTCCCCCAAGAGACCCAGTACTTC.

Only a few counts were recorded for this clone. The chain recombines TRBV6-1 with TRBJ2-7; the D is unclear. The CDR3 length is 14 residues. The germline V gene encodes CDR1 MNHNS and CDR2 SASEGT. V dropped 2 bases and J dropped 1 base, with 9 bases sitting between them. This CDR3 reads CASSEQLRSYEQYF. The DNA of the CDR3 is TGTGCCAGCAGTGAACAGTTGAGATCCTACGAGCAGTACTTC.

The gene calls are TRBV1 and TRBJ2-1; the tabulated D call, TRBD2, remains unverified against the DNA. TRBV1 is deemed a pseudogene. The CDR3 is 18 residues long. In nucleotides, the CDR3 is TGCACCAGCAGTGGACTAGCGGGAGAGTATGGTTCCTACAATGAGCAGTTCTTC. Encoded protein: CTSSGLAGEYGSYNEQFF.